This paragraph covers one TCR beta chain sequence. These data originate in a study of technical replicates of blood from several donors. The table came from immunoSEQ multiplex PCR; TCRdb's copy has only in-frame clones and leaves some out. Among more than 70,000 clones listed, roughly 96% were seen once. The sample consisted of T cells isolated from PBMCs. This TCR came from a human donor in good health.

CDR3: CASSRTGDGELFF. The DNA for the CDR3 is TGTGCCAGCAGCCGGACAGGGGACGGGGAGCTGTTTTTT. V gene TRBV6-5 combines with J gene TRBJ2-2; 9 bases match TRBD1. The CDR3 totals 13 residues. From germline, CDR1 is MNHEY and CDR2 SVGAGI. The trim removed 6 bases at V and 7 bases at J, leaving 3 bases unmatched.